A single sample gave rise to the 17 T cell receptor beta chains below, sequenced in a study of identical twins. In TCRdb, the 5' RACE reads were re-called with MiXCR into one record per CDR3 protein. The repertoire holds about 470,000 distinct CDR3 sequences, with less than 25% as singletons. The same specimen was also included in a second study, on T cells expressing NK-cell markers.

The material sequenced was CD4+ T cells sorted from blood. Every receptor here comes from a woman between 18 and 29 years old in good health.

V gene TRBV11-2 combines with J gene TRBJ2-7; no clear D gene. Trimming stripped 6 bases from V and 3 bases from J, with 15 bases between. The CDR3 is 14 amino acids. Germline V gene lookup returns CDR1 SGHAT and CDR2 FQNNGV. CDR3 nucleotide sequence: TGTGCCAGCAGTTATTTAGGACCGAGCTACGAGCAGTACTTC. Protein sequence: CASSYLGPSYEQYF.

The genes are TRBV18 and TRBJ2-7; either TRBD1 or TRBD2 may supply D (6 bases each). This CDR3 is built from 14 residues. Germline values: CDR1 KGHSH, CDR2 LQKENI. Trimming took off 3 bases at V and 4 bases at J, with 13 bases between the two ends. DNA of the CDR3: TGTGCCAGCTCACCCTACGGGGGCGAGTACGAGCAGTACTTC. Its translation: CASSPYGGEYEQYF.

A few counts support this clonotype. This chain links TRBV5-1 with TRBJ2-5, with no clear D. With 2 bases removed from V and 4 bases from J, the gap between germline ends came to 12 bases. The CDR3 runs 14 residues. Looked up from germline, CDR1 is SGHRS and CDR2 is YFSETQ. In DNA form, the CDR3 reads TGCGCCAGCAGCTTAGCATCACAGTCAGAGACCCAGTACTTC. Translated: CASSLASQSETQYF. The complete variable domain, with remaining parts taken from reference TRBV5-1 and TRBJ2-5, reads KAGVTQTPRYLIKTRGQQVTLSCSPISGHRSVSWYQQTPGQGLQFLFEYFSETQRNKGNFPGRFSGRQFSNSRSEMNVSTLELGDSALYLCASSLASQSETQYFGPGTRLLVL.

V gene TRBV7-2 combines with J gene TRBJ1-1; possibly TRBD1 for D (6 bases). Trimming removed 3 bases at V and 6 bases at J, with 11 bases between. The germline V gene encodes CDR1 SGHTA and CDR2 FQGNSA. The CDR3 consists of 13 residues. This CDR3 is CASSFSTGPEAFF. CDR3 DNA: TGTGCCAGCAGCTTCTCGACAGGACCTGAAGCTTTCTTT. Full variable domain (rest looked up from reference TRBV7-2 and TRBJ1-1): GAGVSQSPSNKVTEKGKDVELRCDPISGHTALYWYRQSLGQGLEFLIYFQGNSAPDKSGLPSDRFSAERTGGSVSTLTIQRTQQEDSAVYLCASSFSTGPEAFFGQGTRLTVV.

The V and J genes are TRBV12-3 or TRBV12-4 and TRBJ1-2; D is undetermined. V lost 7 bases and J lost 2, with 20 bases in between. This CDR3 is 16 amino acids long. CDR3 in amino acids: CASMNWVGTSNYGYTF. CDR3 sequence (DNA): TGTGCCAGCATGAATTGGGTTGGCACCTCAAACTATGGCTACACCTTC.

The chain employs TRBV20-1 and TRBJ2-1, with D hard to call. Germline V gene data show CDR1 as DFQATT and CDR2 as SNEGSKA (reference sequence). The CDR3 has 12 amino acids. The chain's CDR3 is CSGFEDGNEQFF. The CDR3 DNA reads as TGCAGCGGGTTTGAGGACGGCAATGAGCAGTTCTTC.

V gene TRBV29-1 combines with J gene TRBJ2-3; 8 nucleotides match TRBD2. The CDR3 spans 14 residues. In germline, CDR1 is SQVTM, CDR2 ANQGSEA. V was clipped by 3 bases and J by 1 base; unmatched bases: 3. CDR3: CSVDGRGGTDTQYF. CDR3 DNA: TGCAGCGTTGACGGGCGGGGGGGCACAGATACGCAGTATTTT.

This clonotype was seen at least ten times. V and J are TRBV7-2 and TRBJ2-7, with 7 nucleotides matching TRBD1. The V segment lost 5 bases and the J segment 3 bases; nucleotides outside the gene matches: 7. This CDR3 has 14 amino acids. CDR1 is SGHTA, CDR2 FQGNSA, per germline. CDR3 bases: TGTGCCAGCAGCCGGACAGGTCCGATCTACGAGCAGTACTTC. Translating it yields CASSRTGPIYEQYF.

The V and J genes are TRBV12-3 or TRBV12-4 and TRBJ1-2; D possibly corresponds to TRBD1 (5 bases). V lost 8 bases and J 2 bases, leaving 12 bases between the germline ends. This CDR3 spans 13 amino acids. In DNA, the CDR3 is TGTGCCAGCGGATTCAGGGAGAACTATGGCTACACCTTC. Translation: CASGFRENYGYTF.

This clonotype was recorded a few times. The J gene is TRBJ2-3, the V gene TRBV29-1; 7 nucleotides match TRBD1. V lost 3 bases and J lost 2; bases outside the gene matches: 8. The V gene's germline CDR1 is SQVTM and CDR2 ANQGSEA. The CDR3 has 15 residues. This chain's CDR3 is CSVEVGQTFTDTQYF. In DNA form, the CDR3 reads TGCAGCGTTGAGGTGGGACAGACTTTCACAGATACGCAGTATTTT.

This clonotype was counted only a few times. The chain has TRBV12-3 or TRBV12-4 and TRBJ1-2, with TRBD1 as a possible D gene (5 bases). CDR3 length: 15 amino acids. Between the trimmed V and J ends, which lost 3 bases and 3 bases, there was a span of 14 bases. CDR3 loop: CASSFGSGRDYGYTF. The CDR3 nucleotides read TGTGCCAGCAGTTTTGGCTCAGGCAGGGACTATGGCTACACCTTC.

The rearrangement uses TRBV29-1 and TRBJ2-7; 12 nucleotides line up with TRBD2. The CDR3 contains 13 residues. Germline V lookup: CDR1 SQVTM, CDR2 ANQGSEA. After removal of 7 bases from V and 6 bases from J, the junction contained 7 bases not matched to a gene. CDR3: CSGRLAGDVEQYF. Here the CDR3 DNA reads TGCAGCGGCCGACTAGCGGGAGATGTCGAGCAGTACTTC.

The chain couples TRBV6-2 or TRBV6-3 to TRBJ1-1; D not certain. Trimming left V 2 bases short and J 6 bases short, with 13 bases between. Germline assignment: CDR1 MNHEY and CDR2 SVGEGT. The CDR3 covers 14 residues. The CDR3 bases are TGTGCCAGCAGTTACACGACGGGTGGACCTGAAGCTTTCTTT. Protein product: CASSYTTGGPEAFF.

This clonotype has a handful of counts. The rearrangement links TRBV7-2 to TRBJ2-5; D unclear. This CDR3 has 14 amino acids. Germline V lookup: CDR1 SGHTA, CDR2 FQGNSA. Trimming shortened V by 2 bases and J by 2 bases, and 9 bases separated the two germline ends. The CDR3 DNA sequence: TGTGCCAGCAGCTTAACCCGCGCACAAGAGACCCAGTACTTC. It codes for CASSLTRAQETQYF.

The chain combines TRBV7-2 with TRBJ2-7; D may match TRBD1 or TRBD2 (5 bases each). The germline CDR1 and CDR2 sequences are SGHTA and FQGNSA. The ends were cut back, 5 bases at V and 0 bases at J, with 14 bases in the middle. The CDR3 runs to 15 residues. CDR3 in amino acids: CASSPRARGSYEQYF. CDR3 bases: TGTGCCAGCAGCCCCCGGGCGAGGGGCTCCTACGAGCAGTACTTC.

The V and J genes are TRBV18 and TRBJ2-1; 10 bases are shared with TRBD2. CDR3 length: 15 residues. Germline lookup yields CDR1 KGHSH and CDR2 LQKENI. J gave up 7 bases and V 2 bases, and 5 bases lay outside the gene matches. The CDR3 nucleotides read TGTGCCAGCTCACCATCTAGCGGGAGTCGGAATGAGCAGTTCTTC. Protein product: CASSPSSGSRNEQFF.

On this clonotype: Germline is not matched at one junction end, which may reflect a read error. V is TRBV7-9 and J is TRBJ1-3; maybe TRBD1 (5 bases). The germline gives CDR1 SEHNR, CDR2 FQNEAQ (reference sequence). The CDR3 is 16 amino acids. This CDR3 reads CARSFTTGWSGNTIYF. For the CDR3, the DNA is TGTGCCAGAAGCTTCACTACAGGCTGGTCTGGAAACACCATATATTTT.